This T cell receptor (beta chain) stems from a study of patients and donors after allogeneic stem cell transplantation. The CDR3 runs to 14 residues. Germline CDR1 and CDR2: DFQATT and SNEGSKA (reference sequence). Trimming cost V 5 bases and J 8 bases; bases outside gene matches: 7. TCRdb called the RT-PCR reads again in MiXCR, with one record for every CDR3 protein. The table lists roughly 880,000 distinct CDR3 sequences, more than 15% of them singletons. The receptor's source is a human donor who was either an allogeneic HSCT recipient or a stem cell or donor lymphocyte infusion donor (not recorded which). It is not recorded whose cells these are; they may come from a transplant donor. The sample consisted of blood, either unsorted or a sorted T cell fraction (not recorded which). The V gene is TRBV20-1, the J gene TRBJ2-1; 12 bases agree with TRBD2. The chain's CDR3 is CSAVTSGRSDEQFF. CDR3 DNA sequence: TGCAGTGCTGTTACTAGCGGGAGGTCGGATGAGCAGTTCTTC.